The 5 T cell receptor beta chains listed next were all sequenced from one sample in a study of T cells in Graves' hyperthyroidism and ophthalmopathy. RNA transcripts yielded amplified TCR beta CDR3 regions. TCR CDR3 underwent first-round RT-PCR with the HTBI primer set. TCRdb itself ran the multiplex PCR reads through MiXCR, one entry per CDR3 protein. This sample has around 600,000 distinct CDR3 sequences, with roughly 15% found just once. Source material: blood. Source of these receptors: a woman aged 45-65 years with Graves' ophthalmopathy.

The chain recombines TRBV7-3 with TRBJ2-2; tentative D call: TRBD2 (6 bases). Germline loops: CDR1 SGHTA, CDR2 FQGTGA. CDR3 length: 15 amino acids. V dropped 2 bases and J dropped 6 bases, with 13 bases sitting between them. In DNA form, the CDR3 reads TGTGCCAGCAGCTTACTGGATCGGAGGGCCGGGGAGCTGTTTTTT. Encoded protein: CASSLLDRRAGELFF. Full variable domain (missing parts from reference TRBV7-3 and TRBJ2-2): GAGVSQTPSNKVTEKGKYVELRCDPISGHTALYWYRQSLGQGPEFLIYFQGTGAADDSGLPNDRFFAVRPEGSVSTLKIQRTERGDSAVYLCASSLLDRRAGELFFGEGSRLTVL.

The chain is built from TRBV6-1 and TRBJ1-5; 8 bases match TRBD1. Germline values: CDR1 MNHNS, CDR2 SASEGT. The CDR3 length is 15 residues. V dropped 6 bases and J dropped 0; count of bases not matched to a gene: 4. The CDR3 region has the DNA TGTGCCAGCAGCCCGACAGGGGTTAGCAATCAGCCCCAGCATTTT. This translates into CASSPTGVSNQPQHF.

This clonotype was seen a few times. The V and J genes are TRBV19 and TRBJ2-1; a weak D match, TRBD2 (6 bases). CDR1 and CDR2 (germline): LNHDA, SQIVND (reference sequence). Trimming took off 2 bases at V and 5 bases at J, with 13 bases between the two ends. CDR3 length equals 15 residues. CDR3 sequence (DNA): TGTGCCAGTAGTATAACGGCTAGCGCGAACAATGAGCAGTTCTTC. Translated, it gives CASSITASANNEQFF.

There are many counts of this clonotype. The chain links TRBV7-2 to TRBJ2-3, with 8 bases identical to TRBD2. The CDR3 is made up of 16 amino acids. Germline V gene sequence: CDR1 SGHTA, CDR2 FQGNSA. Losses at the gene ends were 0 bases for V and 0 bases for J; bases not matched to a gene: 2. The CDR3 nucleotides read TGTGCCAGCAGCTTAGCGCGCGGGAGGAGCACAGATACGCAGTATTTT. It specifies CASSLARGRSTDTQYF.

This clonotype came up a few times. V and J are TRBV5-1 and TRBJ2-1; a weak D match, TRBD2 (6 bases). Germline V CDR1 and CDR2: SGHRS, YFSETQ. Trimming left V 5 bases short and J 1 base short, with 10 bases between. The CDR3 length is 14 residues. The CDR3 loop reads CASRRTTSYNEQFF. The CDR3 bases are TGCGCCAGCAGAAGGACTACATCCTACAATGAGCAGTTCTTC.